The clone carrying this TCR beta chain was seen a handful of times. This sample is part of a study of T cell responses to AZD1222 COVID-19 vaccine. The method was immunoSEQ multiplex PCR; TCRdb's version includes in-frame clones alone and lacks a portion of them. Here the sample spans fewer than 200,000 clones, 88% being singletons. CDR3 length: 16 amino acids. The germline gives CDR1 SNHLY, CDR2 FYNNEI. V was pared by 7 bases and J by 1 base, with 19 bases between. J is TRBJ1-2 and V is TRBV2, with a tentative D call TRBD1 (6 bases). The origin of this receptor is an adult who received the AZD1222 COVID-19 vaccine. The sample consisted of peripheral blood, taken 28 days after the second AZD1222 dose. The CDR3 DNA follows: TGTGCCAGCATTCGGGACACCAACTTATTTAACTATGGCTACACCTTC. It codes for CASIRDTNLFNYGYTF.